The present TCR beta chain was sequenced within a study of beta chain features in type 1 diabetes. Study-wide background: Sorted cells from all samples, numbering 107,917,701, were examined.

Expressed TCRB transcripts were sequenced after all isolated RNA was converted to cDNA. TCRdb's copy holds only in-frame clones and misses some; the assay was immunoSEQ multiplex PCR. This sample has tens of thousands of clones, with around 65% found just once. This CDR3 is 16 amino acids long. Trimming at V came to 0 bases and at J to 1 base, leaving 4 bases not matched to a gene. Germline V gene sequence: CDR1 GTSNPN, CDR2 SVGIG (reference sequence). To note about this clone: No antigen is known for it.

Findings and limits, study-wide: Moderately but significantly shorter TCRB CDR3s were found in Type 1 diabetes patients in all four CD4+ subsets.

One heparinised blood draw averaging around 100 mL was given by each donor. The sequenced sample consisted of stem cell memory CD4+ T cells from blood. This receptor was identified in a woman in her thirties or forties with type 1 diabetes. The rearrangement uses TRBV30 and TRBJ1-5, with 9 bases fitting TRBD1. The CDR3 sequence is CAWSVLGTGSNQPQHF. CDR3 DNA: TGTGCCTGGAGTGTACTTGGGACAGGGAGCAATCAGCCCCAGCATTTT.